What follows are 22 T cell receptor beta chains derived from one specimen sequenced in a study of graft-versus-host responses after intestinal transplantation. The graft tissue was processed, and this released both intraepithelial and lamina propria lymphocytes. Generated by immunoSEQ multiplex PCR, the TCRdb table keeps only in-frame clones and is missing some. The data contain just under 65,000 clones, about 89% of them singletons. This material consisted of ileum tissue, taken 350 to 400 days after transplant. These receptors all come from a human patient who received an intestinal transplant, so some T cells may come from the graft donor.

J is TRBJ2-3 and V is TRBV27; D not resolved. This CDR3 is built from 15 residues. The germline V gene encodes CDR1 MNHEY and CDR2 SMNVEV (reference sequence). V lost 6 bases and J lost 1, with 14 bases in between. Written as DNA, the CDR3 is TGTGCCAGCAGGACCCATATACGGCGCACAGATACGCAGTATTTT. Protein product: CASRTHIRRTDTQYF.

This chain uses TRBV11-2 with TRBJ2-2, with 8 positions matching TRBD1. V shed 0 bases and J 4 bases; nucleotides not matched to a gene: 4. There are 16 residues in the CDR3. Per germline, CDR1 SGHAT and CDR2 FQNNGV. Written as DNA, the CDR3 is TGTGCCAGCAGCTTAGACCGGACAGGGCCCACCGGGGAGCTGTTTTTT. This sequence encodes CASSLDRTGPTGELFF.

The rearrangement uses TRBV23-1 and TRBJ2-2; tentatively, D is TRBD1 (6 bases). TRBV23-1 is known as an ORF, though its function is uncertain. CDR3 length: 14 residues. Trimming stripped 6 bases from V and 2 bases from J, with 10 bases between. The CDR3, as DNA: TGCGCCAGCAGAGGGACACTTAACACCGGGGAGCTGTTTTTT. Amino acids: CASRGTLNTGELFF.

CDR3 sequence (DNA): TGTGCCAGCAGTGAGTATGGGACAGGGAATCATGAGCAGTTCTTC. Translated, it gives CASSEYGTGNHEQFF. The chain is built from TRBV25-1 and TRBJ2-1; 9 nucleotides agree with TRBD1. The CDR3 runs to 15 residues. Per germline, CDR1 MGHDK and CDR2 SYGVNS. V lost 3 bases to trimming and J lost 8 bases; unmatched junction nucleotides: 8.

The chain carries TRBV6-5 and TRBJ1-2; maybe TRBD1 (5 bases). This CDR3 region has 14 residues. V lost 5 bases and J 7 bases, leaving 17 bases between the germline ends. The germline V gene encodes CDR1 MNHEY and CDR2 SVGAGI. As DNA, the CDR3 is TGTGCCAGCAGTGAAGGATTGCCAGGGAGTGGCTACACCTTC. This translates into CASSEGLPGSGYTF.

The chain employs TRBV4-1 and TRBJ2-3; 8 nucleotides align to TRBD2. This CDR3 comprises 17 residues. CDR1 and CDR2 (germline): MGHRA, YSYEKL. The V gene end was trimmed by 1 base and the J gene end by 2 bases; junction bases not matched to a gene: 8. The CDR3 here is CASSQALSGGFTDTQYF. The CDR3 DNA sequence: TGCGCCAGCAGCCAAGCTCTAAGCGGGGGATTCACAGATACGCAGTATTTT.

J is TRBJ2-1 and V is TRBV7-3; D may be TRBD2 (6 bases). Trimming left V 1 base short and J 8 bases short, with 12 bases between. The CDR3 sequence is 14 residues long. CDR1 and CDR2 (germline): SGHTA, FQGTGA. CDR3 region: CASSLSGGVHEQFF. The CDR3 coding sequence is TGTGCCAGCAGCTTAAGCGGCGGGGTCCATGAGCAGTTCTTC.

The rearrangement uses TRBV6-1 and TRBJ2-5, with D unclear. In germline, CDR1 is MNHNS, CDR2 SASEGT. CDR3 size: 11 residues. Trimming took 5 bases from V and 5 from J, leaving 6 bases between them. The CDR3 loop is CASSLKETQYF. The CDR3 coding sequence is TGTGCCAGCAGTTTAAAGGAGACCCAGTACTTC.

This sequence joins TRBV6-5 and TRBJ2-7, with D possibly TRBD2 on 6 matching bases. The CDR3 is 15 amino acids. V lost 6 bases and J lost 4, with 19 bases in between. Germline CDR1 reads MNHEY; CDR2 reads SVGAGI. CDR3 coding DNA: TGTGCCAGCAGCGGAGGGTTCCCAGTCCCTTACGAGCAGTACTTC. Its translation is CASSGGFPVPYEQYF.

This clone has a single count. V is TRBV7-9 and J is TRBJ1-1; D is undetermined. The CDR3 sequence is 12 residues long. Germline loops: CDR1 SEHNR, CDR2 FQNEAQ (reference sequence). V lost 6 bases and J lost 2, with 7 bases in between. The CDR3 protein is CASSPENTEAFF. CDR3 DNA sequence: TGTGCCAGCAGTCCAGAAAACACTGAAGCTTTCTTT.

The rearrangement joins TRBV2 to TRBJ2-7; no definite D call. The CDR3 runs 14 residues. Germline V lookup: CDR1 SNHLY, CDR2 FYNNEI. V was pared by 4 bases and J by 2 bases, with 12 bases between. The CDR3 nucleotides read TGTGCCAGCAGTGGGTCACGGGTTACCTACGAGCAGTACTTC. Translation gives CASSGSRVTYEQYF.

V gene TRBV5-8 combines with J gene TRBJ2-1; D is possibly TRBD1 (5 bases). CDR3 length equals 15 residues. Germline V lookup: CDR1 SGHTS, CDR2 YDEGEE. The V and J ends lost 0 bases and 8 bases respectively, with 15 bases between them. The CDR3 DNA reads as TGTGCCAGCAGCTTGGGGACACGGCGTGTCGATGAGCAGTTCTTC. The encoded protein is CASSLGTRRVDEQFF.

This chain links TRBV6-6 with TRBJ2-3, with D possibly being TRBD2 (5 bases). V dropped 6 bases and J dropped 0 bases, with 16 bases sitting between them. CDR3 length equals 16 residues. CDR1 MNHNY and CDR2 SVGAGI come from the germline V gene (reference sequence). For the CDR3, the DNA is TGTGCCAGCAGACTTTCGGACTTTGCTAGCACAGATACGCAGTATTTT. Its protein product is CASRLSDFASTDTQYF.

This chain connects TRBV5-4 to TRBJ2-3; tentative D call: TRBD1 (5 bases). CDR3 size: 14 residues. With 0 bases removed from V and 6 bases from J, the gap between germline ends came to 11 bases. Per the germline V gene, CDR1 is SGHNT and CDR2 is YYREEE (reference sequence). The CDR3 DNA reads TGTGCCAGCAGCTTGGGATCAGGGTGGGATACGCAGTATTTT. The encoded protein is CASSLGSGWDTQYF.

The V and J genes are TRBV2 and TRBJ1-3, with unresolved D. The CDR3 consists of 15 residues. Per the germline V gene, CDR1 is SNHLY and CDR2 is FYNNEI. Trimming shortened V by 4 bases and J by 0 bases, and 10 bases separated the two germline ends. CDR3: CASSAGQDSGNTIYF. DNA of the CDR3: TGTGCCAGCAGTGCGGGCCAGGACTCTGGAAACACCATATATTTT. The variable domain in full, with the rest retrieved from reference TRBV2 and TRBJ1-3, is EPEVTQTPSHQVTQMGQEVILRCVPISNHLYFYWYRQILGQKVEFLVSFYNNEISEKSEIFDDQFSVERPDGSNFTLKIRSTKLEDSAMYFCASSAGQDSGNTIYFGEGSWLTVV.

This clone was picked up one time. The J gene is TRBJ2-2, the V gene TRBV11-2; D remains ambiguous. This CDR3 is 15 amino acids long. The germline V gene encodes CDR1 SGHAT and CDR2 FQNNGV. Between the trimmed V and J ends, which lost 5 bases and 5 bases, there was a span of 15 bases. This CDR3 is CASSPVGSATGELFF. In DNA, the CDR3 is TGTGCCAGCAGCCCCGTGGGTTCCGCGACCGGGGAGCTGTTTTTT.

The rearrangement joins TRBV9 to TRBJ2-5; the D gene is possibly TRBD1 (6 bases). Germline CDR1 SGDLS, CDR2 YYNGEE. V was shortened by 2 bases and J by 4 bases, with 15 bases between the two germline ends. The CDR3 spans 15 residues. The CDR3 DNA reads as TGTGCCAGCAGCGTCGACCAGGGGAGCGCAGAGACCCAGTACTTC. Translating gives CASSVDQGSAETQYF.

The chain recombines TRBV4-1 with TRBJ2-1, with 15 bases identical to TRBD2. This CDR3 comprises 16 residues. The V and J ends lost 4 bases and 2 bases, in that order; junction bases with no gene match: 0. CDR1 and CDR2 from the germline V gene are MGHRA and YSYEKL. The CDR3 is CASSRTSGGAYNEQFF. For the CDR3, the DNA is TGCGCCAGCAGCCGGACTAGCGGGGGGGCCTACAATGAGCAGTTCTTC.

The chain couples TRBV5-1 to TRBJ2-1; D uncertain. The length of the CDR3 is 15 residues. CDR1 and CDR2 from the germline V gene are SGHRS and YFSETQ. Trimming cost V 0 bases and J 0 bases, with 7 bases left between them. CDR3 region: CASSLGWSSYNEQFF. The DNA of the CDR3 is TGCGCCAGCAGCTTGGGGTGGAGCTCCTACAATGAGCAGTTCTTC.

The V call is TRBV15, the J call TRBJ1-2, with D maybe TRBD1 (5 bases). The CDR3 is made up of 16 amino acids. In germline, CDR1 is LNHNV, CDR2 YYDKDF (reference sequence). The CDR3 DNA follows: TGTGCTACAACCCCCGAACCGACAGCGACTAACTATGGCTACACCTTC. Residues: CATTPEPTATNYGYTF.

The CDR3 region has the DNA TGTGCCAGCAGTCGGCTCCCTGAAGCTTTCTTT. Protein: CASSRLPEAFF. The chain has TRBV6-6 and TRBJ1-1; D ambiguous. This CDR3 contains 11 residues. Germline V CDR1 and CDR2: MNHNY, SVGAGI (reference sequence). V lost 5 bases and J 6 bases, leaving 7 bases between the germline ends.

This clone was recorded once. The rearrangement links TRBV4-1 to TRBJ1-1; D is unclear. Germline CDR1 reads MGHRA; CDR2 reads YSYEKL. V gave up 1 base and J gave up 3 bases, with 15 bases separating them. The CDR3 is 16 amino acids. The CDR3 coding sequence is TGCGCCAGCAGCCAAGTGGTCCCGAACGGTGACACTGAAGCTTTCTTT. Protein: CASSQVVPNGDTEAFF.